The sequence of this T cell receptor beta chain was determined in a study of Graves' ophthalmopathy and Graves' hyperthyroidism (dated by TCRdb to 2016 to 2019). About the full investigation: Peripheral blood samples were taken at the time of initial diagnosis, before any treatment was given. To tell Graves' ophthalmopathy apart from Graves' hyperthyroidism, and to predict which patients would progress to ophthalmopathy, the study relied on TCR beta repertoire signatures. In total, under 150 blood samples were TCR-sequenced: approximately 42 ophthalmopathy, approximately 75 hyperthyroidism and roughly 17 hyperthyroidism-to-ophthalmopathy patients. To explore V-J signatures that separate ophthalmopathy from hyperthyroidism, a discovery set of about a hundred patients was enrolled, consisting of about 45 with ophthalmopathy and approximately 57 with stable hyperthyroidism. For independent validation, a separate cohort was made up of 18 hyperthyroidism patients plus 17 patients who later progressed from hyperthyroidism to ophthalmopathy. In about six hyperthyroidism patients, the T-cell repertoires found in thyroid tissue were compared with those found in blood. After sampling, hyperthyroidism patients received methimazole starting at 30 mg daily, and ophthalmopathy patients received high-dose intravenous methylprednisolone. Results the study describes overall, beyond this receptor: In validation, the model predicted ophthalmopathy progression with 55% to 71% sensitivity and 72.22% specificity; roughly 11 predicted patients were CT-confirmed with GO in a median of around 6 months. Among expanded thyroid clonotypes with frequency above 0.001, most also showed up in blood, which suggests that blood repertoires may reflect the thyroid immune response. Sample size was not predetermined statistically, and investigators were not blinded to group allocation. The 13-signature model separated ophthalmopathy from stable hyperthyroidism with around 90% sensitivity and approximately 83% specificity in cross-validation, and 80%/75% in the test set.

TCR beta CDR3 regions were amplified from RNA transcripts for repertoire sequencing. A first-round RT-PCR used HTBI primers with the Qiagen OneStep RT-PCR kit, followed by a second-round multiplex PCR, size selection and purification. Sequencing of the libraries was carried out on an Illumina HiSeq2000 in paired-end mode with 100 bp reads. As for the original processing: SOAPnuke was used to process the reads, removing any read that contained adapters or uncalled bases, had a mean Phred below 15, or lacked an exact match to the constant primer or identifier. COPE v1.2.5 was used to merge the high-quality paired reads. Each unique nucleotide sequence was defined as a clonotype, and clonotypes were aligned to IMGT TRB V, D and J references with MiTCR v1.1. Only V-J combinations with frequency above 0.0001 were analysed, covering around 99% of repertoires. For each V-J combination, a TCR clonal expansion and chaos score was defined as F50 clonal expansion divided by the chaos observed in the TCRdist matrix. Features were reduced by Welch's t-statistics and random forest to about a dozen V-J combinations, which fed a naive Bayes classifier. Thyroid-blood repertoire similarity was quantified with the Morisita-Horn index. TCRdb redid the processing of the public reads, applying fastp at Q25 and MiXCR, and retained in-frame beta chains. Rows with a matching CDR3 protein are joined into one entry that keeps the most common DNA and genes. TCRdb's processing, not the authors', yielded these V and J calls. For this sample the table gives hundreds of thousands of distinct CDR3 sequences, of which around 50% were detected only once. Less than 50% of the sample comes from the top ten.

Remarks on this clonotype: This receptor's antigen is unknown. No quality values exist for individual bases; no much larger clone is one base distant.

The CDR3 spans 16 residues, from the cysteine through the phenylalanine. Left in the record is the CDR3 DNA by itself, 48 bases read in frame from the first base. Based on the germline V gene (reference sequence), the CDR1 and CDR2 sequences are LNHNV and YYDKDF. V is cut back by 0 bases and J by 3 bases, with 7 bases in the junction unmatched. The ophthalmopathy patients had moderately to severely active disease, with a Clinical Activity Score of 3 or higher, a NOSPECS grade of 4 or higher, and a disease duration of less than 3 months. Patients were excluded if they had other autoimmune diseases, uncontrolled infections, pregnancy or lactation. Diagnosis was based on clinical symptoms, serum thyroxine, TRAb, thyroid ultrasound and orbital computed tomography. PBMCs were isolated from about 9.1 ml of fresh peripheral blood by Ficoll-Paque density gradient centrifugation. Total RNA was extracted with Trizol reagent and quality-checked on an Agilent 2100 Bioanalyzer.

The chain links TRBV15 with TRBJ2-7, with 8 bases aligning to TRBD1. The TCR originated in an adult man with Graves' ophthalmopathy. Sequencing input: peripheral blood. The DNA reads as follows: TGTGCCACCAGCAGAGATAAGGGGACAGGCGTCTACGAGCAGTACTTC. This is translated as CATSRDKGTGVYEQYF.